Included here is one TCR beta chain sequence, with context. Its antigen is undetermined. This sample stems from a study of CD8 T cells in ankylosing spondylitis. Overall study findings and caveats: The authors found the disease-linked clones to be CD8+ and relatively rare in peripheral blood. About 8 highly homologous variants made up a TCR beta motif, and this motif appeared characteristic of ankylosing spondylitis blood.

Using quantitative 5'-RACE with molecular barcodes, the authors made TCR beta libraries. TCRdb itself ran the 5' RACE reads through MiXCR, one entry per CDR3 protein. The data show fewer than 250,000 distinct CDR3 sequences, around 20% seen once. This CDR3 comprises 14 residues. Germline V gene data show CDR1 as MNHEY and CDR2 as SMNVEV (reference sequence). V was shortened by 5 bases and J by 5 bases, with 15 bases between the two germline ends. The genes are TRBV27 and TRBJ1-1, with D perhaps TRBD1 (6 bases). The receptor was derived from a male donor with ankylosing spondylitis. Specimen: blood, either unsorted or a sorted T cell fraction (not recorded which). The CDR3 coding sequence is TGTGCCAGCAGTGAAACCAGGGGTTGGACTGAAGCTTTCTTT. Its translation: CASSETRGWTEAFF.